Listed below are T cell receptor beta chains from one sample, sequenced in a study of beta chain features in type 1 diabetes. TCRdb's table, derived via immunoSEQ multiplex PCR, lists solely in-frame clones and lacks some. The table includes 200,000 to 250,000 clones, 68% detected once. Sequencing used naive CD4+ T cells from blood. The receptors originated from a man younger than 45 in good health. Both conserved end residues are part of each CDR3. D genes are given only for firm matches. Clone size is stated in some rows and not others, as once, few, many or a class when expanded.

d_gene: -
v_gene: TRBV30
j_gene: TRBJ2-1
abundance: -
CDR3nt: TGTGCCTGGAGTGCGGAGAATGAGCAGTTCTTC
CDR3aa: CAWSAENEQFF

d_gene: -
v_gene: TRBV6-6
j_gene: TRBJ2-7
abundance: -
CDR3nt: TGTGCCAGCAGTTACGTCCGCCTCGGCTACGAGCAGTACTTC
CDR3aa: CASSYVRLGYEQYF

d_gene: -
v_gene: TRBV13
j_gene: TRBJ2-5
abundance: -
CDR3nt: TGTGCCAGCAGCTATAATTTGAAGGGGCAAGAGACCCAGTACTTC
CDR3aa: CASSYNLKGQETQYF

d_gene: -
v_gene: TRBV19
j_gene: TRBJ2-1
abundance: once
CDR3nt: TGTGCCAGTAGCTACGCCGGGACTTCAGACAATGAGCAGTTCTTC
CDR3aa: CASSYAGTSDNEQFF

d_gene: TRBD1
v_gene: TRBV7-9
j_gene: TRBJ2-3
abundance: -
CDR3nt: TGTGCCAGCAATTCCGGGACAGAGAGAAGGACAGATACGCAGTATTTT
CDR3aa: CASNSGTERRTDTQYF

d_gene: TRBD1
v_gene: TRBV30
j_gene: TRBJ1-5
abundance: -
CDR3nt: TGTGCCTGGACATCGGACAGGAATCAGCCCCAGCATTTT
CDR3aa: CAWTSDRNQPQHF

d_gene: -
v_gene: TRBV5-6
j_gene: TRBJ2-6
abundance: -
CDR3nt: TGTGCCAGCAGCTTGTATCGAGGCACTGGGGCCAACGTCCTGACTTTC
CDR3aa: CASSLYRGTGANVLTF

d_gene: TRBD1
v_gene: TRBV29-1
j_gene: TRBJ2-1
abundance: -
CDR3nt: TGCAGCGTGAGGGACAGGGCCTACAATGAGCAGTTCTTC
CDR3aa: CSVRDRAYNEQFF

d_gene: TRBD1
v_gene: TRBV28
j_gene: TRBJ2-7
abundance: -
CDR3nt: TGTGCCAGCAGTTTAACGGGACAGGCGCTGTACTTC
CDR3aa: CASSLTGQALYF

d_gene: -
v_gene: TRBV12-5
j_gene: TRBJ2-6
abundance: -
CDR3nt: TGTGCTAGTGGTTTGGATGGGGCCAACGTCCTGACTTTC
CDR3aa: CASGLDGANVLTF

d_gene: -
v_gene: TRBV29-1
j_gene: TRBJ2-2
abundance: -
CDR3nt: TGCAGCGTTGAATTAACACCGGGTCCCGGGGAGCTGTTTTTT
CDR3aa: CSVELTPGPGELFF

d_gene: -
v_gene: TRBV9
j_gene: TRBJ2-4
abundance: -
CDR3nt: TGTGCCAGCAGCGAAGACGGGACCCTTAGGAACATTCAGTACTTC
CDR3aa: CASSEDGTLRNIQYF

d_gene: TRBD2
v_gene: TRBV29-1
j_gene: TRBJ2-1
abundance: few
CDR3nt: TGCAGCGTGATCAGGGCTAGCGGGGTGGACAATGAGCAGTTCTTC
CDR3aa: CSVIRASGVDNEQFF

d_gene: TRBD1
v_gene: TRBV7-9
j_gene: TRBJ2-6
abundance: -
CDR3nt: TGTGCCAGCAGCCGGGACAGGCTCTCTGGGGCCAACGTCCTGACTTTC
CDR3aa: CASSRDRLSGANVLTF

d_gene: TRBD1
v_gene: TRBV2
j_gene: TRBJ2-3
abundance: -
CDR3nt: TGTGCCAGCAGTTCTCACCGGACAGGGTTCAGCACAGATACGCAGTATTTT
CDR3aa: CASSSHRTGFSTDTQYF

d_gene: -
v_gene: TRBV28
j_gene: TRBJ2-1
abundance: few
CDR3nt: TGTGCCAGCGGGACTGTAAGCTCCTACAATGAGCAGTTCTTC
CDR3aa: CASGTVSSYNEQFF

d_gene: -
v_gene: TRBV30
j_gene: TRBJ2-5
abundance: -
CDR3nt: TGTGCCTGGAGTGGGCAGAACCAAGAGACCCAGTACTTC
CDR3aa: CAWSGQNQETQYF

d_gene: TRBD2
v_gene: TRBV4-3
j_gene: TRBJ2-1
abundance: -
CDR3nt: TGCGCCAGCAGCCAAGTGCATTTTGCGGGAGGCCCCTACAATGAGCAGTTCTTC
CDR3aa: CASSQVHFAGGPYNEQFF

d_gene: TRBD2
v_gene: TRBV6-1
j_gene: TRBJ2-5
abundance: once
CDR3nt: TGTGCCAGCAGTGAAGGCGGGAGGCACCAGTACTTC
CDR3aa: CASSEGGRHQYF

d_gene: -
v_gene: TRBV10-3
j_gene: TRBJ2-1
abundance: -
CDR3nt: TGTGCCATCAGTCCGCGACTAGTCTCCCAAACCCGGGAGCAGTTCTTC
CDR3aa: CAISPRLVSQTREQFF

d_gene: -
v_gene: TRBV6-5
j_gene: TRBJ2-7
abundance: -
CDR3nt: TGTGCCAGCAGTGCTACACCGCGGGGCACCTACGAGCAGTACTTC
CDR3aa: CASSATPRGTYEQYF

d_gene: TRBD2
v_gene: TRBV4-3
j_gene: TRBJ2-7
abundance: -
CDR3nt: TGCGCCAGCAGCCAAGTGGTAACTAGCGGGAGTACCTACGAGCAGTACTTC
CDR3aa: CASSQVVTSGSTYEQYF

d_gene: -
v_gene: TRBV14
j_gene: TRBJ2-1
abundance: -
CDR3nt: TGTGCCAGCAGCCAAGAGCGACTAGTTGGGCAGTTCTTC
CDR3aa: CASSQERLVGQFF

d_gene: -
v_gene: TRBV7-2
j_gene: TRBJ2-1
abundance: few
CDR3nt: TGTGCCAGCAGCTTAAGCGTTGAGCAGTTCTTC
CDR3aa: CASSLSVEQFF

d_gene: -
v_gene: TRBV25-1
j_gene: TRBJ2-7
abundance: once
CDR3nt: TGTGCCAGCAGTGACTTGGGAGGCGGCGAGCAGTACTTC
CDR3aa: CASSDLGGGEQYF

d_gene: -
v_gene: TRBV4-3
j_gene: TRBJ2-2
abundance: -
CDR3nt: TGCGCCAGCAGCGGGACATCCACCGGGGAGCTGTTTTTT
CDR3aa: CASSGTSTGELFF

d_gene: -
v_gene: TRBV29-1
j_gene: TRBJ2-7
abundance: -
CDR3nt: TGCAGCTCATCAGAGGGGCACGAGCAGTACTTC
CDR3aa: CSSSEGHEQYF

d_gene: TRBD2
v_gene: TRBV7-9
j_gene: TRBJ2-5
abundance: once
CDR3nt: TGTGCCAGCAGCTTAGCAGCTAGCGGGAGCCCAGAGACCCAGTACTTC
CDR3aa: CASSLAASGSPETQYF

d_gene: -
v_gene: TRBV30
j_gene: TRBJ1-6
abundance: -
CDR3nt: TGTGCCTGGAGTGTACACGGCCCTTCCAATTCACCCCTCCACTTT
CDR3aa: CAWSVHGPSNSPLHF

d_gene: TRBD2
v_gene: TRBV29-1
j_gene: TRBJ2-1
abundance: -
CDR3nt: TGCAGCGTTTCTCCCGGGACTAGCGGGAATGAGCAGTTCTTC
CDR3aa: CSVSPGTSGNEQFF

d_gene: -
v_gene: TRBV29-1
j_gene: TRBJ1-1
abundance: few
CDR3nt: TGCAGCGTTGAACCCAAACTGAACACTGAAGCTTTCTTT
CDR3aa: CSVEPKLNTEAFF

d_gene: -
v_gene: TRBV30
j_gene: TRBJ2-7
abundance: few
CDR3nt: TGTGCCTGGGGACCGCGGACTCCTGCCGAGCAGTACTTC
CDR3aa: CAWGPRTPAEQYF

d_gene: -
v_gene: TRBV18
j_gene: TRBJ2-1
abundance: -
CDR3nt: TGTGCCAGCTCACCGCAGGGTCGGAGCGATGAGCAGTTCTTC
CDR3aa: CASSPQGRSDEQFF

d_gene: -
v_gene: TRBV10-3
j_gene: TRBJ2-6
abundance: -
CDR3nt: TGTGCCATCAGTAAGGCCATCTCTGGGGCCAACGTCCTGACTTTC
CDR3aa: CAISKAISGANVLTF

d_gene: -
v_gene: TRBV5-1
j_gene: TRBJ2-7
abundance: once
CDR3nt: TGCGCCAGCAGTCTCAGGGAAAGGGCCTCGGAACAGTACTTC
CDR3aa: CASSLRERASEQYF

d_gene: -
v_gene: TRBV11-2
j_gene: TRBJ1-2
abundance: -
CDR3nt: TGTGCCAGCAGCCCCAGGGGTAACTATGGCTACACCTTC
CDR3aa: CASSPRGNYGYTF

d_gene: -
v_gene: TRBV25-1
j_gene: TRBJ2-7
abundance: -
CDR3nt: TGTGCCAGCAGTGAACCAGGGACAATCTACGAGCAGTACTTC
CDR3aa: CASSEPGTIYEQYF

d_gene: TRBD2
v_gene: TRBV29-1
j_gene: TRBJ2-3
abundance: -
CDR3nt: TGCAGCGTTGGGGAGGGAACAGATACGCAGTATTTT
CDR3aa: CSVGEGTDTQYF

d_gene: -
v_gene: TRBV29-1
j_gene: TRBJ2-3
abundance: few
CDR3nt: TGCAGCGTTTATTCAGATACGCAGTATTTT
CDR3aa: CSVYSDTQYF

d_gene: -
v_gene: TRBV5-1
j_gene: TRBJ2-7
abundance: -
CDR3nt: TGCGCCAGCCGCCCCCAAGCAGGGCCCTACGAGCAGTACTTC
CDR3aa: CASRPQAGPYEQYF

d_gene: TRBD1
v_gene: TRBV6-6
j_gene: TRBJ2-3
abundance: -
CDR3nt: TGTGCCAGCAGTCTTATTCCGGGACAGGGCACAGATACGCAGTATTTT
CDR3aa: CASSLIPGQGTDTQYF

d_gene: -
v_gene: TRBV5-4
j_gene: TRBJ2-5
abundance: few
CDR3nt: TGTGCCAGCAGACGGATGCCGGGACCGACTAAAGAGACCCAGTACTTC
CDR3aa: CASRRMPGPTKETQYF

d_gene: -
v_gene: TRBV7-2
j_gene: TRBJ2-3
abundance: -
CDR3nt: TGTGCCAGCAGCGTTACAGATACGCAGTATTTT
CDR3aa: CASSVTDTQYF

d_gene: -
v_gene: TRBV4-1
j_gene: TRBJ2-1
abundance: once
CDR3nt: TGCGCCAGCAGCCAAGTGTCGGATGAGCAGTTCTTC
CDR3aa: CASSQVSDEQFF

d_gene: TRBD2
v_gene: TRBV7-9
j_gene: TRBJ2-3
abundance: once
CDR3nt: TGTGCCAGCAGCTTAGTCGGGACTAGTAGGGATACGCAGTATTTT
CDR3aa: CASSLVGTSRDTQYF

d_gene: TRBD2
v_gene: TRBV4-1
j_gene: TRBJ2-5
abundance: once
CDR3nt: TGCGCCAGCAGCCAAGGGGGACTAGCGGGGATAGAGACCCAGTACTTC
CDR3aa: CASSQGGLAGIETQYF

d_gene: TRBD2
v_gene: TRBV14
j_gene: TRBJ2-3
abundance: -
CDR3nt: TGTGCCAGCAGCCTGGGAGGGGGCACAGATACGCAGTATTTT
CDR3aa: CASSLGGGTDTQYF

d_gene: -
v_gene: TRBV19
j_gene: TRBJ1-2
abundance: -
CDR3nt: TGTGCCAGTAGTATCCAGTCCGGCGGCTACACCTTC
CDR3aa: CASSIQSGGYTF

d_gene: -
v_gene: TRBV15
j_gene: TRBJ2-7
abundance: once
CDR3nt: TGTGCCACCAGCAGAGATCAGTGGGAGTCGGTGCAGTACTTC
CDR3aa: CATSRDQWESVQYF

d_gene: -
v_gene: TRBV30
j_gene: TRBJ1-1
abundance: -
CDR3nt: TGTGCCTGTAGGGCGTCAAAAGCTTTCTTT
CDR3aa: CACRASKAFF

d_gene: TRBD1
v_gene: TRBV29-1
j_gene: TRBJ1-5
abundance: -
CDR3nt: TGCAGCGCCCGGACAGGATCTCTAGCCCAGCATTTT
CDR3aa: CSARTGSLAQHF

d_gene: TRBD1
v_gene: TRBV7-2
j_gene: TRBJ2-1
abundance: -
CDR3nt: TGTGCCAGCAGCTTCCACAGGGGCTACAATGAGCAGTTCTTC
CDR3aa: CASSFHRGYNEQFF

d_gene: TRBD1
v_gene: TRBV6-5
j_gene: TRBJ2-7
abundance: -
CDR3nt: TGTGCCAGCAGTTACAGGGACAGGAACTACGAGCAGTACTTC
CDR3aa: CASSYRDRNYEQYF